This is a list of T cell receptor beta chains from one sample in a study of CD8 T cells in Susac syndrome. Via MiXCR, TCRdb re-called the immunoSEQ multiplex PCR reads, giving one row per CDR3 protein. The profile shows approximately 87,000 distinct CDR3 sequences, 90% to 97% of them singletons. The source material was CD8+ T cells from PBMCs. The receptors derive from a human donor with Susac syndrome. Both conserved end residues are part of each CDR3. A D gene is named only where the DNA matches it firmly. Part of the rows lack a size; the others show once, few, many or a class for expanded clones.

clone_size cdr3_length d_call j_call v_call cdr3_aa cdr3_nt
NA 13 TRBD1 TRBJ2-5 TRBV7-9 CASSLDRAGTQYF TGTGCCAGCAGCTTGGACAGGGCAGGGACCCAGTACTTC
NA 15 NA TRBJ2-5 TRBV28 CASSLLASTEYTQYF TGTGCCAGCAGTTTGTTAGCGTCCACCGAGTACACCCAGTACTTC
NA 14 NA TRBJ1-1 TRBV5-4 CASSLEPISTEAFF TGTGCCAGCAGCTTGGAACCTATTTCGACTGAAGCTTTCTTT
NA 15 TRBD2 TRBJ2-5 TRBV29-1 CSVILASGGQETQYF TGCAGCGTTATCTTGGCTAGCGGGGGGCAGGAGACCCAGTACTTC
NA 15 NA TRBJ1-6 TRBV13 CASTLRDRVNSPLHF TGTGCCAGCACCCTCCGAGACAGAGTTAATTCACCCCTCCACTTT
NA 15 NA TRBJ2-1 TRBV13 CASSFGESSYNEQFF TGTGCCAGCAGCTTTGGGGAAAGCTCCTACAATGAGCAGTTCTTC
NA 14 TRBD2 TRBJ2-5 TRBV30 CAWSTSGVQETQYF TGTGCCTGGAGCACTAGCGGGGTCCAAGAGACCCAGTACTTC
once 12 TRBD1 TRBJ2-7 TRBV20-1 CSASTGAYEQYF TGCAGTGCTTCAACAGGGGCCTACGAGCAGTACTTC
NA 15 NA TRBJ2-3 TRBV4-1 CASSSFAGAADTQYF TGCGCCAGCAGCTCGTTCGCGGGGGCGGCAGATACGCAGTATTTT
NA 13 NA TRBJ1-1 TRBV28 CASSFPGLTEAFF TGTGCCAGCAGTTTCCCAGGGCTCACTGAAGCTTTCTTT
NA 15 TRBD1 TRBJ1-2 TRBV18 CASSPDGTGYYGYTF TGTGCCAGCTCACCCGATGGGACAGGGTACTATGGCTACACCTTC
NA 13 NA TRBJ2-7 TRBV28 CASSLALLGEQYF TGTGCCAGCAGTTTGGCACTTCTTGGCGAGCAGTACTTC
NA 11 NA TRBJ2-3 TRBV29-1 CSVEKTDTQYF TGCAGCGTTGAAAAAACAGATACGCAGTATTTT
once 14 TRBD2 TRBJ2-5 TRBV5-1 CASSLGTSSETQYF TGCGCCAGCAGCTTGGGGACTAGCAGTGAGACCCAGTACTTC
NA 12 NA TRBJ1-2 TRBV5-6 CASSLASNGYTF TGTGCCAGCAGCTTGGCTTCTAATGGCTACACCTTC
NA 11 NA TRBJ2-5 TRBV2 CASKGKETQYF TGTGCCAGCAAGGGGAAAGAGACCCAGTACTTC
NA 15 TRBD1 TRBJ1-2 TRBV29-1 CSVAWRGPVNYGYTF TGCAGCGTTGCTTGGAGGGGGCCCGTGAACTATGGCTACACCTTC
NA 15 NA TRBJ2-2 TRBV28 CASSLEFVSDGELFF TGTGCCAGCAGTTTGGAGTTCGTGTCAGACGGGGAGCTGTTTTTT
few 12 NA TRBJ1-1 TRBV7-2 CASSITRGEAFF TGTGCCAGCAGCATAACGAGAGGTGAAGCTTTCTTT
once 12 NA TRBJ2-5 TRBV19 CASSIPGETQYF TGTGCCAGTAGTATTCCGGGTGAGACCCAGTACTTC
NA 13 NA TRBJ2-5 TRBV10-3 CAISGPKGETQYF TGTGCCATCTCGGGACCCAAAGGGGAGACCCAGTACTTC
NA 14 NA TRBJ2-3 TRBV27 CASSLSRGSDTQYF TGTGCCAGCAGTTTATCGAGGGGGTCAGATACGCAGTATTTT
NA 17 TRBD2 TRBJ2-1 TRBV11-2 CASSLALRREGYNEQFF TGTGCCAGCAGCTTAGCCCTCCGGCGGGAGGGTTACAATGAGCAGTTCTTC
NA 15 TRBD2 TRBJ2-1 TRBV7-9 CASSYSGSARNEQFF TGTGCCAGCAGCTATAGCGGGTCCGCACGCAATGAGCAGTTCTTC
NA 15 NA TRBJ2-1 TRBV15 CATSRDASPMNEQFF TGTGCCACCAGCAGAGATGCTAGCCCTATGAATGAGCAGTTCTTC
NA 13 NA TRBJ1-1 TRBV9 CASSGGGGTEAFF TGTGCCAGCAGCGGGGGGGGTGGCACTGAAGCTTTCTTT
NA 14 TRBD2 TRBJ2-4 TRBV7-3 CASSLLGRGNIQYF TGTGCCAGCAGCTTACTGGGGAGGGGAAACATTCAGTACTTC
NA 13 NA TRBJ2-7 TRBV2 CASSEALGYEQYF TGTGCCAGCAGTGAAGCACTGGGCTACGAGCAGTACTTC
NA 11 NA TRBJ2-5 TRBV20-1 CSARGGVAQYF TGCAGTGCTAGAGGGGGTGTGGCCCAGTACTTC
NA 15 NA TRBJ2-7 TRBV30 CAWSVKGRSSYEQYF TGTGCCTGGAGTGTAAAGGGCAGGAGCTCCTACGAGCAGTACTTC
NA 16 NA TRBJ2-3 TRBV14 CASSQAALTAPYTQYF TGTGCCAGCAGCCAAGCAGCGCTGACCGCGCCGTATACGCAGTATTTT
NA 15 TRBD2 TRBJ2-1 TRBV11-2 CASSSPGTTYNEQFF TGTGCCAGCAGCTCGCCCGGGACTACCTACAATGAGCAGTTCTTC
once 15 TRBD1 TRBJ2-5 TRBV4-3 CASSPMTGPQETQYF TGCGCCAGCAGCCCCATGACAGGGCCACAAGAGACCCAGTACTTC
NA 13 NA TRBJ2-1 TRBV24-1 CATRESAANEQFF TGTGCCACCCGGGAGAGCGCCGCCAATGAGCAGTTCTTC
NA 13 NA TRBJ1-2 TRBV7-9 CASSLRPGEGYTF TGTGCCAGCAGCTTACGGCCGGGGGAGGGCTACACCTTC
once 13 NA TRBJ2-1 TRBV7-2 CASSLPPRDEQFF TGTGCCAGCAGCTTACCCCCCCGGGACGAGCAGTTCTTC
NA 14 NA TRBJ2-5 TRBV24-1 CATSSVVAQETQYF TGTGCCACCAGTTCTGTTGTCGCTCAAGAGACCCAGTACTTC
NA 15 TRBD1 TRBJ1-4 TRBV7-9 CASSLRTGRNEKLFF TGTGCCAGCAGCCTCCGGACAGGGCGGAATGAAAAACTGTTTTTT
few 11 NA TRBJ2-2 TRBV20-1 CSATNTGELFF TGCAGTGCTACGAACACCGGGGAGCTGTTTTTT
once 14 NA TRBJ2-3 TRBV29-1 CSVVQGLSTDTQYF TGCAGCGTTGTACAGGGCCTAAGCACAGATACGCAGTATTTT
NA 16 NA TRBJ1-1 TRBV20-1 CSARVGTGLLNTEAFF TGCAGTGCTAGAGTAGGGACGGGGCTGCTGAACACTGAAGCTTTCTTT
NA 13 NA TRBJ2-5 TRBV9 CASSTGWEETQYF TGTGCCAGCAGCACAGGGTGGGAGGAGACCCAGTACTTC
NA 13 NA TRBJ1-5 TRBV24-1 CATSESRGQPQHF TGTGCCACCAGTGAATCGAGAGGTCAGCCCCAGCATTTT
NA 16 TRBD1 TRBJ2-7 TRBV20-1 CSARPGAGGYSYEQYF TGCAGTGCTAGGCCCGGGGCAGGGGGCTACTCCTACGAGCAGTACTTC
NA 17 TRBD2 TRBJ2-1 TRBV3-1 CASSLLLSGGGNNEQFF TGTGCCAGCAGCCTACTCCTAAGCGGGGGTGGTAACAATGAGCAGTTCTTC
once 16 NA TRBJ2-2 TRBV20-1 CSARALGTANTGELFF TGCAGTGCTAGGGCCCTCGGGACCGCGAACACCGGGGAGCTGTTTTTT
NA 13 TRBD1 TRBJ1-5 TRBV19 CATWGTGNQPQHF TGTGCCACCTGGGGGACAGGAAATCAGCCCCAGCATTTT
NA 17 NA TRBJ2-5 TRBV7-8 CASSFQLTRDYQETQYF TGTGCCAGCAGCTTCCAACTCACTCGGGACTACCAAGAGACCCAGTACTTC
NA 11 NA TRBJ2-3 TRBV7-2 CASSPSGAQYF TGTGCCAGCAGTCCCTCGGGAGCGCAGTATTTT
NA 16 NA TRBJ2-4 TRBV4-1 CASSQEIGLRSGIQYF TGCGCCAGCAGCCAGGAGATCGGGCTTCGGTCTGGCATTCAGTACTTC
NA 12 NA TRBJ2-5 TRBV7-6 CASSLWRETQYF TGTGCCAGCAGCTTATGGAGAGAGACCCAGTACTTC
NA 15 TRBD2 TRBJ2-1 TRBV5-1 CASSRTSGSFYEQFF TGCGCCAGCAGCCGGACTAGCGGGAGTTTCTATGAGCAGTTCTTC
NA 11 NA TRBJ1-4 TRBV29-1 CSARHKEKLFF TGCAGCGCCAGACATAAGGAAAAACTGTTTTTT
once 11 NA TRBJ2-1 TRBV30 CAFSPSNEQFF TGTGCCTTCTCCCCCTCCAATGAGCAGTTCTTC